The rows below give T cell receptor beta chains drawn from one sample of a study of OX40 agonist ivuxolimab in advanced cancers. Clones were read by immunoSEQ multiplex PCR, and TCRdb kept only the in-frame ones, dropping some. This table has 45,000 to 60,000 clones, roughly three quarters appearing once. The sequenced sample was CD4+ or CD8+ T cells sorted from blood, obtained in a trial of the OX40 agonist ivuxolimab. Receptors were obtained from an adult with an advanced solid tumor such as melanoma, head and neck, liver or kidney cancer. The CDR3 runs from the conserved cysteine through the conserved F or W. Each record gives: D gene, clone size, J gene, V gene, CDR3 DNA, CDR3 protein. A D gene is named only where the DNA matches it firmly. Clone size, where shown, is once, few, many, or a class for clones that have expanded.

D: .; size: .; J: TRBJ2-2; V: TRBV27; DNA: TGTGCCAGCAGTCCCCTTGGAACCGGGGAGCTGTTTTTT; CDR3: CASSPLGTGELFF
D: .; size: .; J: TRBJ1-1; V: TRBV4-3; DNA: TGCGCCAGCAGCAACCTTGGGGGGTCGAACACTGAAGCTTTCTTT; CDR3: CASSNLGGSNTEAFF
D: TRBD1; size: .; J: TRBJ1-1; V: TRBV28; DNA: TGTGCCAGCAGCGTTACCAGGGGGCGTTTGAACACTGAAGCTTTCTTT; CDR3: CASSVTRGRLNTEAFF
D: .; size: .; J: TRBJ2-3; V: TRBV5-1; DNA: TGCGCCAGCAGCTTGGACCCCACAGATACGCAGTATTTT; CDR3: CASSLDPTDTQYF
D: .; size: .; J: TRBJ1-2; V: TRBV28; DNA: TGTGCCAGCAGTGCCGTTCAGGGGTACTATGGCTACACCTTC; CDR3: CASSAVQGYYGYTF
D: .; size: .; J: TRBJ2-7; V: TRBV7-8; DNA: TGTGCCAGCAGCCCGAGGACCGATTACGAGCAGTACTTC; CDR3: CASSPRTDYEQYF
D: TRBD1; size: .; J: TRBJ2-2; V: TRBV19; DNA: TGTGCCACCTCTCTTAGGGACAGGGGGGTATCCGGGGAGCTGTTTTTT; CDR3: CATSLRDRGVSGELFF
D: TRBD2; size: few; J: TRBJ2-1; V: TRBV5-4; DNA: TGTGCCAGCAGCTTGGGACTAGCGGGCTACAATGAGCAGTTCTTC; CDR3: CASSLGLAGYNEQFF
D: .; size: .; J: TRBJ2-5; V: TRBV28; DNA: TGTGCCAGCAGTCCACAGCGGGAGACCCAGTACTTC; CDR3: CASSPQRETQYF
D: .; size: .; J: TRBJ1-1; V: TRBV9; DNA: TGTGCCAGCAGCCCTCACACCGGGATGAACACTGAAGCTTTCTTT; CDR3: CASSPHTGMNTEAFF
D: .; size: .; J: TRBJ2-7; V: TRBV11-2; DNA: TGTGCCAGCAGCTTAGATCCAGGGACAAGCGAGCAGTACTTC; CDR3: CASSLDPGTSEQYF
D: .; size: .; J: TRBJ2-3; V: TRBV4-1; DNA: TGCGCCAGCAGCCAAGAACCCCAGGTGATTTATGCCGATACGCAGTATTTT; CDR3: CASSQEPQVIYADTQYF
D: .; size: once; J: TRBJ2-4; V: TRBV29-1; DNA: TGCAGCGTCACGACGATGTACAAGGCCCAAGCCAAAAACATTCAGTACTTC; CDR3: CSVTTMYKAQAKNIQYF
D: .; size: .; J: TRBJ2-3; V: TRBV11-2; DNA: TGTGCCAGCAGCTTGCGAGGCGACCTGCGGGCAGATACGCAGTATTTT; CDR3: CASSLRGDLRADTQYF
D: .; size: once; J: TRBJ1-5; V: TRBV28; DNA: TGTGCCAGCAGTTTCAGGGGTTCCAATCAGCCCCAGCATTTT; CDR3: CASSFRGSNQPQHF
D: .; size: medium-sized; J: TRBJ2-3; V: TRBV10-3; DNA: TGTGCCATCAGGGGAGCGGTTTCCACAGATACGCAGTATTTT; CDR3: CAIRGAVSTDTQYF
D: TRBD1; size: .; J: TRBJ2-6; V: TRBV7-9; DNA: TGTGCCAGCAGCCCTGGATACAGGGGGGCTGGGGCCAACGTCCTGACTTTC; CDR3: CASSPGYRGAGANVLTF
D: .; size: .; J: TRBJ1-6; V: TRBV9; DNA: TGTGCCAGCAGCGTGACCGGGACGGTAGAGTCACCCCTCCACTTT; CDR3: CASSVTGTVESPLHF
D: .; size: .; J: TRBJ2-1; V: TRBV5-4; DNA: TGTGCCAGCAGCTTGGCCATTAGCTCCTACAATGAGCAGTTCTTC; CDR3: CASSLAISSYNEQFF
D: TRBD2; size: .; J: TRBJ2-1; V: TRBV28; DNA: TGTGCCAGCAGTTCTCCCGGGACTAGGATTTCATATGAGCAGTTCTTC; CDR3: CASSSPGTRISYEQFF
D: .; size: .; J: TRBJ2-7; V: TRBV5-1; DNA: TGCGCCAGCAGCTTGGGTCTCGGGGGCCGCGGGTACGAGCAGTACTTC; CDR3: CASSLGLGGRGYEQYF
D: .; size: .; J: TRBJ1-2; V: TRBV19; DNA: TGTGCCAGTAGTATGTCGGAGGCCGGGGAGGTTGGCTACACCTTC; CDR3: CASSMSEAGEVGYTF
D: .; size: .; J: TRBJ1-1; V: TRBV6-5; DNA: TGTGCCAGCGGAATTTCCTTAATGAACACTGAAGCTTTCTTT; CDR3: CASGISLMNTEAFF
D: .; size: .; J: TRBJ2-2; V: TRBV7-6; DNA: TGTGCCAGCAGCCCCGGGCAGGGGGGAACCGGGGAGCTGTTTTTT; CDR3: CASSPGQGGTGELFF
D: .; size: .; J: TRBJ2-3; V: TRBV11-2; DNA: TGTGCCAGCAGGTTACAGGGGGGGGATACGCAGTATTTT; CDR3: CASRLQGGDTQYF
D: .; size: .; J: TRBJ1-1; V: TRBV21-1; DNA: TGTGCCAGCAGCAGTAGGACAGGTATACCGAACACTGAAGCTTTCTTT; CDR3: CASSSRTGIPNTEAFF
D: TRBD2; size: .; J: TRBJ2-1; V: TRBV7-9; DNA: TGTGCCAGCAGCTTAGTGGCGGGAGCTGTGGGCAATGAGCAGTTCTTC; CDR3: CASSLVAGAVGNEQFF
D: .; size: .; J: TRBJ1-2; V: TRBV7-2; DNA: TGTGCCAGCAGCCTAAGTCAAGCCCGAAGCGGCTACACCTTC; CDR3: CASSLSQARSGYTF
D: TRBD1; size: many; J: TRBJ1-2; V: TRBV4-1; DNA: TGCGCCAGCAGCCGCCGCGACAGGGACTATGGCTACACCTTC; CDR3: CASSRRDRDYGYTF
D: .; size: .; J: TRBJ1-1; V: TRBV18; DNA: TGTGCCAGCTCACCTAGGACAGACGACATTTACGTGGGGGGGACTGAAGCTTTCTTT; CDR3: CASSPRTDDIYVGGTEAFF
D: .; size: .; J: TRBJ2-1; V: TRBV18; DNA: TGTGCCAGCTCACCACCCGGACCTATCGATGAGCAGTTCTTC; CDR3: CASSPPGPIDEQFF
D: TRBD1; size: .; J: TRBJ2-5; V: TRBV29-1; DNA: TGCAGCGGGGGACAGGGCCAAGAGACCCAGTACTTC; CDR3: CSGGQGQETQYF
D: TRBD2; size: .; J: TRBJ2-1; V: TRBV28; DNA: TGTGCCAGCAGTGAAACGTCTGGTTTAAGCGGGAGCCACAATGAGCAGTTCTTC; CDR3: CASSETSGLSGSHNEQFF
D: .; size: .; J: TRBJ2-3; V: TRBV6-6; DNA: TGTGCCAGCAGTTACACCGAAAGGGCAGGGAACTTGTATTTT; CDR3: CASSYTERAGNLYF
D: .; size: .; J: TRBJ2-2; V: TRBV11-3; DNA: TGTGCCAGCAGAAAGAGGGCCGGGGAGCTGTTTTTT; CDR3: CASRKRAGELFF
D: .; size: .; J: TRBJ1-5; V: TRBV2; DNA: TGTGCCAGCCAGGGTGGTAATCAGCCCCAGCATTTT; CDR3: CASQGGNQPQHF
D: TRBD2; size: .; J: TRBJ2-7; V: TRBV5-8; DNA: TGTGCCAGCCCTGGTGATAGCGGGAGGGCCCCCCCCTACGAGCAGTACTTC; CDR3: CASPGDSGRAPPYEQYF
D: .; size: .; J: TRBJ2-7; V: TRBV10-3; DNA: TGTGCCATCAGTGAGTCCTCCTACGAGCAGTACTTC; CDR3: CAISESSYEQYF
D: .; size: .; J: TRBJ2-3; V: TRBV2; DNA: TGTGCCAGCAGGGGGACCGCCACAGATACGCAGTATTTT; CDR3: CASRGTATDTQYF
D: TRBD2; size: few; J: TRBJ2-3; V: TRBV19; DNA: TGTGCCAGTAGTAAACGACTAGCGGGCACAGATACGCAGTATTTT; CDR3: CASSKRLAGTDTQYF
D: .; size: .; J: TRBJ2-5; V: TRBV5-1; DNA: TGCGCCAGCAGCTATACAGACCCGCAAGAGACCCAGTACTTC; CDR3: CASSYTDPQETQYF
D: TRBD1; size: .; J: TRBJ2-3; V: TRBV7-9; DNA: TGTGCCAGCAGCTTACGGTCCAGAAGAATGACAGGGCGTGGAGATACGCAGTATTTT; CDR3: CASSLRSRRMTGRGDTQYF
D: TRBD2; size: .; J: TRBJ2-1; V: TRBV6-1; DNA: TGTGCCAGCAGTGCTAGCGGGAATTACAATGAGCAGTTCTTC; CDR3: CASSASGNYNEQFF
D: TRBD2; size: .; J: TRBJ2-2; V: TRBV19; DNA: TGTGCCAGCCGACTAGCGGGAGGGCCGGAGACCGGGGAGCTGTTTTTT; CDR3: CASRLAGGPETGELFF
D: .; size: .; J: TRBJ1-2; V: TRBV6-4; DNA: TGTGCCAGCAGTGAATGGTGTGGCTACACCTTC; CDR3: CASSEWCGYTF
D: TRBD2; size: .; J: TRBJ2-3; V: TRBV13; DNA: TGTGCCAGCAGCTTAGGTAGCGGGAGGGCCGTAGATACGCAGTATTTT; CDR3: CASSLGSGRAVDTQYF
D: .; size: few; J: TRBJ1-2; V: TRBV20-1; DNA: TGCAGTGCGCTGATAGCCTATGGCTACACCTTC; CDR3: CSALIAYGYTF
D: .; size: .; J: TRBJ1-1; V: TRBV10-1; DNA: TGCGCCAGCAGTGTAAGTGGCTCACACACTGAAGCTTTCTTT; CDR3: CASSVSGSHTEAFF
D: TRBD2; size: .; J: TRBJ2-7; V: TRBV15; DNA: TGTGCCACCAGCAGAGATTACGGGACTAGCGGGAGTTACGAGCAGTACTTC; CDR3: CATSRDYGTSGSYEQYF
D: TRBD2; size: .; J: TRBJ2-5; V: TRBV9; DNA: TGTGCCAGCAGCGTAGTAGAAGCGGGGGGGACCCAGTACTTC; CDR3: CASSVVEAGGTQYF
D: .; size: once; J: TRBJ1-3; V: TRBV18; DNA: TGTGCCAGCTCACAGGATCGAAAGGCAACCAGAAACACCATATATTTT; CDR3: CASSQDRKATRNTIYF